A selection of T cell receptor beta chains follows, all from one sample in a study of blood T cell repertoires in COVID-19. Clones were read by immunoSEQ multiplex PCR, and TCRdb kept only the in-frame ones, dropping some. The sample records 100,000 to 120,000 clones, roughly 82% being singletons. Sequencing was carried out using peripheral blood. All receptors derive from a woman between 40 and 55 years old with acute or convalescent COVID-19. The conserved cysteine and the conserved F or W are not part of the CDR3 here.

ASSQGRGTGPPNTEAF,TRBJ1-1,TRBV4-1,16
AWSRDDAPLH,TRBJ1-6,TRBV30,10
ASARGQGNQPQH,TRBJ1-5,TRBV2,12
ASSLPAGGANTGELF,TRBJ2-2,TRBV7-3,15
ASSSRTDSMNTEAF,TRBJ1-1,TRBV5-1,14
ASSGSLGLAGGRGTDTQY,TRBJ2-3,TRBV6-1,18
ASSLRLSGGTGELF,TRBJ2-2,TRBV5-6,14
AWSGTGRNTEAF,TRBJ1-1,TRBV30,12
ASSSGDVEEKLF,TRBJ1-4,TRBV5-1,12
ASSEASPGSYEQY,TRBJ2-7,TRBV6-1,13
AISERGFSGNTIY,TRBJ1-3,TRBV10-3,13
ASKPGGGYEQY,TRBJ2-7,TRBV25-1,11
ASRVTGGRTYEQY,TRBJ2-7,TRBV6-5,13